This entry describes one T cell receptor (beta chain). Its antigen is still unknown. These data originate in a study of neoadjuvant nivolumab and ipilimumab in lung cancer. Across the whole study: Patients got nivolumab 3 mg/kg on days 1, 15 and 29; combination added ipilimumab 1 mg/kg day 1. Study-wide points: TCR richness and clonality were higher in tumors than adjacent uninvolved lung. Blood richness before therapy tracked richness in tumors resected after neoadjuvant therapy. Pathologic regression was not significantly tied to TCR clonality.

Some clones are missing from TCRdb's copy, which holds only in-frame ones; the method was immunoSEQ multiplex PCR. The data show some 13,000 clones, approximately 94% seen once. Germline CDR1 is MNHEY and CDR2 is SMNVEV (reference sequence). The ends were cut back, 7 bases at V and 6 bases at J, with 14 bases in the middle. This CDR3 is built from 13 residues. This receptor was taken from an adult with non-small cell lung cancer. V usage is TRBV27 and J usage is TRBJ2-3; D not certain. Sample: peripheral blood, taken after neoadjuvant nivolumab, alone or with ipilimumab, at or shortly before surgery. DNA for the CDR3: TGTGCCAGCAATGCCTTGGGATCCGATACGCAGTATTTT. This codes for CASNALGSDTQYF.